Listed here are 13 T cell receptor beta chains from one sample, sequenced in a study of T cell changes during pregnancy in multiple sclerosis. Sequencing used immunoSEQ multiplex PCR; TCRdb keeps in-frame clones, though not all of them. The sample has about 83,000 clones; around 90% are singletons. The material sequenced was PBMCs, taken in the first trimester of pregnancy. These receptors were obtained from a female donor in good health, serving as a control in a pregnancy study. Some clones in this sample may be carry-over from other donors' samples.

The chain uses TRBV6-5 and TRBJ2-7; perhaps TRBD2 as D (5 bases). The germline V gene encodes CDR1 MNHEY and CDR2 SVGAGI. V gave up 5 bases and J gave up 0 bases, with 14 bases separating them. This CDR3 has 15 residues. In DNA form, the CDR3 reads TGTGCCAGCAGTCCCCTGGCGGGCGGCTCCTACGAGCAGTACTTC. Translated: CASSPLAGGSYEQYF.

V usage is TRBV29-1 and J usage is TRBJ2-1, with D possibly TRBD1 on 6 matching bases. Germline-derived CDR1 and CDR2 are SQVTM and ANQGSEA. This CDR3 contains 10 residues. The ends were cut back, 7 bases at V and 10 bases at J, with 11 bases in the middle. The CDR3 region has the DNA TGCAGCGCCGACACAGGGGAGCAGTTCTTC. Protein: CSADTGEQFF.

CDR3: CASRTGGGYEQYF. The CDR3, as DNA: TGTGCCAGCCGGACAGGGGGCGGGTACGAGCAGTACTTC. The chain carries TRBV6-5 and TRBJ2-7; 11 positions agree with TRBD1. CDR1 and CDR2 from the germline V gene are MNHEY and SVGAGI. With V trimmed by 8 bases and J by 4 bases, 4 bases remained unmatched. The CDR3 spans 13 residues.

The chain's CDR3 is CASSLVGAEKLFF. In nucleotides, the CDR3 is TGCGCCAGCAGCTTGGTAGGGGCTGAAAAACTGTTTTTT. The chain is built from TRBV5-1 and TRBJ1-4; weak D call: TRBD1 (5 bases). Trimming cost V 0 bases and J 7 bases, with 7 bases left between them. CDR1 is SGHRS and CDR2 is YFSETQ in the germline V gene. The CDR3 consists of 13 residues.

This clone has only one observation. The gene calls are TRBV27 and TRBJ2-3; TRBD2 agrees at 11 bases. In germline, CDR1 is MNHEY, CDR2 SMNVEV (reference sequence). The CDR3 covers 16 residues. With 6 bases clipped from V and 2 bases from J, the junction kept 7 bases outside the gene matches. The CDR3 DNA reads TGTGCCAGCAGCACCATAGCGGGGGGGCCCACAGATACGCAGTATTTT. It codes for CASSTIAGGPTDTQYF.

This chain uses TRBV9 with TRBJ2-1; 11 bases agree with TRBD2. The CDR3 consists of 16 residues. Trimming cost V 0 bases and J 5 bases; bases outside gene matches: 4. Germline V lookup: CDR1 SGDLS, CDR2 YYNGEE. The CDR3 DNA follows: TGTGCCAGCAGCGTAGAGGGTAGCGGGAGGGACAATGAGCAGTTCTTC. The encoded protein is CASSVEGSGRDNEQFF.

The rearrangement links TRBV29-1 to TRBJ1-2; 7 bases are a match to TRBD1. V shed 8 bases and J 5 bases; nucleotides not matched to a gene: 8. CDR3 length: 12 residues. Germline V lookup: CDR1 SQVTM, CDR2 ANQGSEA. CDR3 residues: CSTGVLEYGYTF. CDR3 coding DNA: TGCAGCACAGGGGTTCTGGAATATGGCTACACCTTC. The entire variable domain, with the rest obtained from reference TRBV29-1 and TRBJ1-2, is as follows: SAVISQKPSRDICQRGTSLTIQCQVDSQVTMMFWYRQQPGQSLTLIATANQGSEATYESGFVIDKFPISRPNLTFSTLTVSNMSPEDSSIYLCSTGVLEYGYTFGSGTRLTVV.

The chain carries TRBV5-1 and TRBJ2-2; D might be TRBD2 (6 bases). The V gene lost 5 bases and the J gene lost 5 bases, with 19 bases spanning the gap. The CDR3 contains 16 residues. The germline V gene encodes CDR1 SGHRS and CDR2 YFSETQ. CDR3 residues: CASSTANGSGTGELFF. The CDR3 bases are TGCGCCAGCAGTACCGCGAATGGGAGCGGGACCGGGGAGCTGTTTTTT.

V usage is TRBV27 and J usage is TRBJ2-3; D is unresolved. The CDR3 consists of 12 residues. Germline V gives CDR1 MNHEY, CDR2 SMNVEV (reference sequence). Trimming removed 2 bases at V and 6 bases at J, with 6 bases between. The CDR3 region has the DNA TGTGCCAGCAGTTTAAACGGGGATACGCAGTATTTT. Protein sequence: CASSLNGDTQYF.

This clone was detected only once. The rearrangement links TRBV19 to TRBJ1-2; TRBD1 matches at 7 bases. V lost 4 bases, J lost 4 bases, and 6 bases stayed unmatched. Germline values: CDR1 LNHDA, CDR2 SQIVND (reference sequence). There are 14 residues in the CDR3. CDR3 loop: CASSTLGQLYGYTF. CDR3 sequence (DNA): TGTGCCAGTAGTACTTTGGGACAGCTCTATGGCTACACCTTC.

The chain is built from TRBV12-5 and TRBJ1-1; possibly TRBD1 for D (6 bases). V gave up 7 bases and J gave up 0 bases, with 21 bases separating them. This CDR3 comprises 17 residues. CDR1 and CDR2 from the germline V gene are LGHNT and FRNRAP. The CDR3 sequence: CASVPSGRTDMNTEAFF. CDR3 bases: TGTGCTAGTGTCCCATCCGGGCGGACAGATATGAACACTGAAGCTTTCTTT.

The gene calls are TRBV27 and TRBJ1-3; D not certain. Germline V lookup: CDR1 MNHEY, CDR2 SMNVEV (reference sequence). This CDR3 contains 13 residues. Trimming stripped 6 bases from V and 2 bases from J, with 8 bases between. The CDR3 DNA sequence: TGTGCCAGCAGCCAGGTAGCTGGAAACACCATATATTTT. This gives the protein CASSQVAGNTIYF.

The chain recombines TRBV5-1 with TRBJ2-5; 8 nucleotides agree with TRBD1. Germline loops: CDR1 SGHRS, CDR2 YFSETQ. V shed 0 bases and J 5 bases; nucleotides not matched to a gene: 12. This CDR3 contains 17 residues. The CDR3 spells CASSLGVQGASKETQYF. The DNA for the CDR3 is TGCGCCAGCAGCTTGGGGGTCCAGGGGGCGTCTAAGGAGACCCAGTACTTC.